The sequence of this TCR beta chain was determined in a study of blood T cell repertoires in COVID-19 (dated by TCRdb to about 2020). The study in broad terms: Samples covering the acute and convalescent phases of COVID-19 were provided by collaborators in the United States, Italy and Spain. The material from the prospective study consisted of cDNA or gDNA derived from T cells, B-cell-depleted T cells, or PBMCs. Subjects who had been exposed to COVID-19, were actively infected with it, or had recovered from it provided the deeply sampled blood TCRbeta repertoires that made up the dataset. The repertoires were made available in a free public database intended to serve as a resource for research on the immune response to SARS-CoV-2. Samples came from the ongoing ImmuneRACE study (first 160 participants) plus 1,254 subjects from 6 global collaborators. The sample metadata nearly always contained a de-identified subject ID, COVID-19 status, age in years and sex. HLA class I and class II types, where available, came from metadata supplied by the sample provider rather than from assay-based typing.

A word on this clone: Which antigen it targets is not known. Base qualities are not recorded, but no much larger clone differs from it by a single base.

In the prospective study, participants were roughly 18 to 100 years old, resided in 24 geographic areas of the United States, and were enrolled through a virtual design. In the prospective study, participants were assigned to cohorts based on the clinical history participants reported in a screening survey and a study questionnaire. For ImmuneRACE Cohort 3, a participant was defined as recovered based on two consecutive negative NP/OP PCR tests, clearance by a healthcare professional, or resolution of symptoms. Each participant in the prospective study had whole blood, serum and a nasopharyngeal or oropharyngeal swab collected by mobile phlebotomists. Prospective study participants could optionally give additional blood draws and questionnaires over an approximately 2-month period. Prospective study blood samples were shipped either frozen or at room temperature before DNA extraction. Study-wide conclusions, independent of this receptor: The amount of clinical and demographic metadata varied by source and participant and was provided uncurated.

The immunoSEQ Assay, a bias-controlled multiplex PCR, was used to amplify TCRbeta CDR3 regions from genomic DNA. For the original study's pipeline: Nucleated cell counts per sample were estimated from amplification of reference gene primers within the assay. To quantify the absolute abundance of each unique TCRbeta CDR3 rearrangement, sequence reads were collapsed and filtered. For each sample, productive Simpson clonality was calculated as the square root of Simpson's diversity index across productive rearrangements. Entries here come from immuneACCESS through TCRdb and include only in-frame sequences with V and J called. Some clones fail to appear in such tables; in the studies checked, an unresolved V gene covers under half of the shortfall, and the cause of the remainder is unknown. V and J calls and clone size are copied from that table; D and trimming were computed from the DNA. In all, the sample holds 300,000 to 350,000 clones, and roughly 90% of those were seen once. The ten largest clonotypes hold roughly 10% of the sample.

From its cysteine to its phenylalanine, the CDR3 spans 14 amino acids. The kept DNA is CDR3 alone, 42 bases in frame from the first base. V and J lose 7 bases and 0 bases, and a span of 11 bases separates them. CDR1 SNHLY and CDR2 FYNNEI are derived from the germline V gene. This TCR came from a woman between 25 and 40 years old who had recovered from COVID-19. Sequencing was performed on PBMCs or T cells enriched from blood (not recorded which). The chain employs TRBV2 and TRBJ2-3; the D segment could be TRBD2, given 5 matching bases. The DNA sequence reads TGTGCCAGCACTCGGGGTTCTAGCACAGATACGCAGTATTTT. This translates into CASTRGSSTDTQYF. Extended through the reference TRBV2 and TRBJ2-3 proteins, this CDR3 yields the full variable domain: EPEVTQTPSHQVTQMGQEVILRCVPISNHLYFYWYRQILGQKVEFLVSFYNNEISEKSEIFDDQFSVERPDGSNFTLKIRSTKLEDSAMYFCASTRGSSTDTQYFGPGTRLTVL.